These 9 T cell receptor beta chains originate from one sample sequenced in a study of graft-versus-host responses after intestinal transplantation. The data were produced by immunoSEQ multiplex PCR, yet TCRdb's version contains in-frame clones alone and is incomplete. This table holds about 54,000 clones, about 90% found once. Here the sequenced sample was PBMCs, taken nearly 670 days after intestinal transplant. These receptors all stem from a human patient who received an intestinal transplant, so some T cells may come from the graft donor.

The CDR3 DNA reads as TGTGCCAGCAGTCACCCACGGGGTAGTTTGGACGAGCAGTACTTC. This encodes CASSHPRGSLDEQYF. This chain connects TRBV7-9 to TRBJ2-5, with TRBD2 as a possible D gene (5 bases). The J call is doubtful: the DNA matches TRBJ2-7 better. This CDR3 comprises 15 residues. Germline V gene lookup returns CDR1 SEHNR and CDR2 FQNEAQ (reference sequence).

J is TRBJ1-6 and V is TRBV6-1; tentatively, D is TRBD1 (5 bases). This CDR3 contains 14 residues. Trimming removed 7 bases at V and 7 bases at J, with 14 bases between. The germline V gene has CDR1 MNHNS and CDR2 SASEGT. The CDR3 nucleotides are TGTGCCAGCAAACGGGACCGCGAAAATTCACCCCTCCACTTT. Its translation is CASKRDRENSPLHF.

CDR3 sequence reads: CASPGIDTDTQYF. CDR3 DNA: TGTGCCAGCCCAGGGATTGACACAGATACGCAGTATTTT. The chain recombines TRBV2 with TRBJ2-3; D might be TRBD1 (5 bases). The V and J ends lost 8 bases and 2 bases respectively, with 11 bases between them. This CDR3 is 13 amino acids long. From germline, CDR1 is SNHLY and CDR2 FYNNEI.

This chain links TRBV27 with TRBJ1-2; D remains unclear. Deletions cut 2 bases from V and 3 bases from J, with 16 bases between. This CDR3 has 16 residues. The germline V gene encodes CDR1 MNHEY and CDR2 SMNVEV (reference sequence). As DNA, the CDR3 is TGTGCCAGCAGTTTAAGCATTGCCTCCAAGCACTATGGCTACACCTTC. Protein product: CASSLSIASKHYGYTF.

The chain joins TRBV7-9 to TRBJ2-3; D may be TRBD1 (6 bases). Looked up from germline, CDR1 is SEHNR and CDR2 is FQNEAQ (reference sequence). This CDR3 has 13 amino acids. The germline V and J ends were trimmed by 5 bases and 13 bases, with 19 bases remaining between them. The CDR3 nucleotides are TGTGCCAGCAGCAAAGCTACTAGGGGGTCTAAGTATTTT. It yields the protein CASSKATRGSKYF.

The CDR3 sequence is CAISETGAPEGYTF. The CDR3 DNA reads as TGTGCCATCAGTGAGACGGGGGCGCCGGAAGGCTACACCTTC. The chain is built from TRBV10-3 and TRBJ1-2, with D perhaps matching TRBD1 (6 bases). Trimming removed 2 bases at V and 8 bases at J, with 15 bases between. CDR1 is ENHRY and CDR2 is SYGVKD in the germline V gene. This CDR3 comprises 14 residues.

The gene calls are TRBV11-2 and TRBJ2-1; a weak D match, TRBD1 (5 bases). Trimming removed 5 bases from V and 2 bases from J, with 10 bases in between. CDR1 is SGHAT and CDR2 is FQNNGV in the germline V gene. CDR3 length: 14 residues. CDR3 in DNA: TGTGCCAGCAGCCCAGGGCCGGCCTACAATGAGCAGTTCTTC. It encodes CASSPGPAYNEQFF.

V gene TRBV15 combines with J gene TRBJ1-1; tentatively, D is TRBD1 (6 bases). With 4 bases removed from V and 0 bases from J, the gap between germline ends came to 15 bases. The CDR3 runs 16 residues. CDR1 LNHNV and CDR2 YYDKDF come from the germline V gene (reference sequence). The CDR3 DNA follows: TGTGCCACCAGCATGCCATGGACAGCCTTGAACACTGAAGCTTTCTTT. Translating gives CATSMPWTALNTEAFF. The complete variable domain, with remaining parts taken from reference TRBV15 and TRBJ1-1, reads DAMVIQNPRYQVTQFGKPVTLSCSQTLNHNVMYWYQQKSSQAPKLLFHYYDKDFNNEADTPDNFQSRRPNTSFCFLDIRSPGLGDTAMYLCATSMPWTALNTEAFFGQGTRLTVV.

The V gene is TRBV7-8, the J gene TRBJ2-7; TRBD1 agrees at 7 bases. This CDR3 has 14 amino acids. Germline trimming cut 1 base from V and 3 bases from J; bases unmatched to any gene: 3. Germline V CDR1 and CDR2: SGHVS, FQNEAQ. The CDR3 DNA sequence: TGTGCCAGCAGCTTAGTGGCAGGGGGCTACGAGCAGTACTTC. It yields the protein CASSLVAGGYEQYF.